A selection of T cell receptor beta chains follows, all from one sample in a study of cytomegalovirus exposure and HLA in healthy donors. Profiled with immunoSEQ multiplex PCR; TCRdb holds only in-frame clones, not every one. The profile shows 90,000 to 100,000 clones, around 68% of them singletons. Sequencing was carried out using PBMCs. Receptors originate from a female donor in good health and CMV-seronegative. CDR3s include the opening cysteine and the closing phenylalanine or tryptophan. A D gene is named only where the DNA matches it firmly. The size field is filled for only some rows; it gives once, few, many or a size class.

.	TRBJ1-1	TRBV19	TRBD1	CASKSGQGQVNTEAFF	TGTGCCAGTAAATCAGGACAGGGGCAAGTGAACACTGAAGCTTTCTTT
few	TRBJ1-1	TRBV29-1	.	CSVKGVNTEAFF	TGCAGCGTTAAGGGGGTGAACACTGAAGCTTTCTTT
.	TRBJ1-2	TRBV19	.	CASSIMAGNYGYTF	TGTGCCAGTAGTATAATGGCAGGGAACTATGGCTACACCTTC
.	TRBJ1-1	TRBV7-9	TRBD1	CASSHSGGTEAFF	TGTGCCAGCAGCCACTCAGGGGGCACTGAAGCTTTCTTT
few	TRBJ2-7	TRBV10-1	.	CASSPGKTYEQYF	TGCGCCAGCAGCCCGGGGAAAACCTACGAGCAGTACTTC
.	TRBJ2-1	TRBV7-9	.	CASSPRALYNEQFF	TGTGCCAGCAGCCCCCGAGCATTGTACAATGAGCAGTTCTTC
.	TRBJ2-1	TRBV25-1	.	CASSLQGDEQFF	TGTGCCAGCTCTTTACAGGGTGATGAGCAGTTCTTC
.	TRBJ2-1	TRBV5-4	.	CASRPYGGSYNEQFF	TGTGCCAGCCGGCCCTACGGAGGGTCTTACAATGAGCAGTTCTTC
.	TRBJ1-2	TRBV19	.	CASMWGVDGYTF	TGTGCCAGTATGTGGGGGGTCGATGGCTACACCTTC
.	TRBJ2-4	TRBV4-1	.	CGSSQDRDGKPVDIQYF	TGCGGCAGCAGCCAAGATCGAGACGGGAAGCCCGTAGACATTCAGTACTTC
.	TRBJ1-2	TRBV4-1	.	CASSQVKGGLDYGYTF	TGCGCCAGCAGCCAAGTTAAGGGGGGGCTCGACTATGGCTACACCTTC
once	TRBJ2-7	TRBV7-6	TRBD2	CASSLTSGRTYEQYF	TGTGCCAGCAGCTTAACCAGCGGGAGAACCTACGAGCAGTACTTC
.	TRBJ2-1	TRBV7-2	.	CASSVQAGEQFF	TGTGCCAGCAGCGTGCAGGCGGGTGAGCAGTTCTTC
.	TRBJ1-1	TRBV6-5	.	CASRPGGEAFF	TGTGCCAGCAGGCCCGGGGGGGAAGCTTTCTTT
.	TRBJ2-7	TRBV5-1	.	CASSLERTQDYEQYF	TGCGCCAGCAGCTTGGAACGGACTCAAGATTACGAGCAGTACTTC
.	TRBJ2-4	TRBV6-6	TRBD1	CASRGQGLGAKNIQYF	TGTGCCAGCAGGGGACAGGGTTTGGGAGCCAAAAACATTCAGTACTTC
.	TRBJ1-2	TRBV28	TRBD1	CASTPGQDYYGYTF	TGTGCCAGCACCCCGGGACAGGATTACTATGGCTACACCTTC
.	TRBJ2-5	TRBV5-1	.	CASSLAGTGETQYF	TGCGCCAGCAGCTTGGCCGGGACTGGGGAGACCCAGTACTTC
.	TRBJ1-5	TRBV5-1	TRBD1	CASTWVKTGGQPQHF	TGCGCCAGCACTTGGGTGAAGACAGGGGGGCAGCCCCAGCATTTT
.	TRBJ2-7	TRBV18	.	CASSPPRSSYEQYF	TGTGCCAGCTCACCACCAAGGAGCTCCTACGAGCAGTACTTC
few	TRBJ1-1	TRBV19	TRBD1	CASETGENTEAFF	TGTGCCAGCGAAACAGGGGAGAACACTGAAGCTTTCTTT
.	TRBJ2-1	TRBV30	TRBD2	CAWIRLAGGPGVSNEQFF	TGTGCCTGGATTAGACTAGCGGGAGGGCCTGGGGTATCCAATGAGCAGTTCTTC
.	TRBJ1-5	TRBV19	.	CASSIVSVMATYSNQPQHF	TGTGCCAGTAGTATAGTCTCAGTGATGGCCACGTATAGCAATCAGCCCCAGCATTTT
few	TRBJ2-6	TRBV2	.	CASTVQGYGSGANVLTF	TGTGCCAGCACCGTACAGGGATACGGCTCTGGGGCCAACGTCCTGACTTTC
few	TRBJ2-7	TRBV19	.	CASSIGSPYEQYF	TGTGCCAGTAGTATCGGGTCACCCTACGAGCAGTACTTC
once	TRBJ2-2	TRBV5-1	TRBD1	CASSRSSDRVVTGELFF	TGCGCCAGCAGCCGATCCTCTGACAGGGTGGTCACCGGGGAGCTGTTTTTT
.	TRBJ2-4	TRBV2	.	CASSANSGSPHF	TGTGCCAGCAGCGCCAACAGCGGGTCGCCTCATTTC
.	TRBJ2-7	TRBV6-1	TRBD2	CASSEERGGTGEQYF	TGTGCCAGCAGCGAGGAGCGGGGGGGCACTGGAGAGCAGTACTTC
.	TRBJ2-7	TRBV29-1	.	CSGQGTSYEQYF	TGCAGCGGCCAGGGGACCTCCTACGAGCAGTACTTC
.	TRBJ1-5	TRBV19	TRBD1	CASSVHPGQGANQPQHF	TGTGCCAGTAGTGTCCATCCGGGACAGGGGGCTAATCAGCCCCAGCATTTT
.	TRBJ2-2	TRBV5-1	.	CASSLWGQTGELFF	TGCGCCAGCAGCTTGTGGGGGCAAACCGGGGAGCTGTTTTTT
.	TRBJ2-5	TRBV4-1	TRBD2	CASSLSGDKETQYF	TGCGCCAGCAGCCTTAGCGGGGATAAAGAGACCCAGTACTTC